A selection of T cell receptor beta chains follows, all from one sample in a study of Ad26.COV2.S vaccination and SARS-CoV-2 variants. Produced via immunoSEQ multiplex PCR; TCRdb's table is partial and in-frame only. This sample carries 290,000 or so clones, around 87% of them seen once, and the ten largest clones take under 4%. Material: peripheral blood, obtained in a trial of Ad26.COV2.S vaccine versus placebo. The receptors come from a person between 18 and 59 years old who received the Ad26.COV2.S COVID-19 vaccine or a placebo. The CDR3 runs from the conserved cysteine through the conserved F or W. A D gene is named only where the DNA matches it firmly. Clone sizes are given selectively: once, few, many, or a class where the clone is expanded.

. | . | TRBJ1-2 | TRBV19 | TGTGCCAGTAGTGTATCTAACTATGGCTACACCTTC | CASSVSNYGYTF
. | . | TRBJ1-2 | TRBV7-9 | TGTGCCAGCAGCCCCTACGACAAATCTTATGGCTACACCTTC | CASSPYDKSYGYTF
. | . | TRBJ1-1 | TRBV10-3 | TGTGCCATCAGTGAGGGGACCGAGGACACTGAAGCTTTCTTT | CAISEGTEDTEAFF
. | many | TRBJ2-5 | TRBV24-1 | TGTGCCACCAGTGACGGCCCTCGGGAGACCCAGTACTTC | CATSDGPRETQYF
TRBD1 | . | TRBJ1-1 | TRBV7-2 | TGTGCCAGCAGCCCCCCCGAGGACAGGGGCCCAGCTTTCTTT | CASSPPEDRGPAFF
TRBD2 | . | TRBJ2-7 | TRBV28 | TGTGCCAGCTCCCCGGGGGGGACCTCCTACGAGCAGTACTTC | CASSPGGTSYEQYF
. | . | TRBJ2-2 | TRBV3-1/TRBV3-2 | TGTGCCAGCAGCCCTTGGACTGGGAACACCGGGGAGCTGTTTTTT | CASSPWTGNTGELFF
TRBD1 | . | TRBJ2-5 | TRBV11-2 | TGTGCCAGCAAGGGACAGCCCCAAGAGACCCAGTACTTC | CASKGQPQETQYF
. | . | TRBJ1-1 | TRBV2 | TGTGCCAGCAGTAAAGAGAGGGGGAGAAACACTGAAGCTTTCTTT | CASSKERGRNTEAFF
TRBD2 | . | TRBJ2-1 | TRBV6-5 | TGTGCCAGCAGTATAGCGGGAGGGGATGAGCAGTTCTTC | CASSIAGGDEQFF
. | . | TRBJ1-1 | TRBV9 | TGTGCCAGCAGCGTAGATTTGGGGAGCACTGAAGCTTTCTTT | CASSVDLGSTEAFF
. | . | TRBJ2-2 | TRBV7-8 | TGTGCCAGCAGCTTAGGCCAGGGGGGGACCGGGGAGCTGTTTTTT | CASSLGQGGTGELFF
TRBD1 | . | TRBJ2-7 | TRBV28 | TGTGCCAGCAGTGCACCGGGACAGGGTTTATCTTACGAGCAGTACTTC | CASSAPGQGLSYEQYF
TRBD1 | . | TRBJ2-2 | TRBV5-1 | TGCGCCAGCAGCTCAAGGACAGGGGGCACCGGGGAGCTGTTTTTT | CASSSRTGGTGELFF
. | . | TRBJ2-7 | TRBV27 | TGTGCCAGCAGTTTAGGGACGGTGACCTACGAGCAGTACTTC | CASSLGTVTYEQYF
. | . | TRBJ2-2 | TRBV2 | TGTGCCAGGGAGGGACCCGGGGAGCTGTTTTTT | CAREGPGELFF
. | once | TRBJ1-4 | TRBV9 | TGTGCCAGCAGCTTCAGGGCCGACGCCCCAAATGAAAAACTGTTTTTT | CASSFRADAPNEKLFF
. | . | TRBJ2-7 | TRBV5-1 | TGCGCCAGCAGCTTGGGGCCAGCCTACGAGCAGTACTTC | CASSLGPAYEQYF
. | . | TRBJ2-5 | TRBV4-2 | TGTGCCAGCAGCCAAGAATTAATACTAGTGGGTCGGGAGACCCAGTACTTC | CASSQELILVGRETQYF
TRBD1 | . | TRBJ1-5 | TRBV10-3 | TGTGCCATCAGTTCAGGGGGTGGGGGCTTATATAGCAATCAGCCCCAGCATTTT | CAISSGGGGLYSNQPQHF
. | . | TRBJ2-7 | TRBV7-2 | TGTGCCAGCAGCGCCTATACTGGCACCTACGAGCAGTACTTC | CASSAYTGTYEQYF
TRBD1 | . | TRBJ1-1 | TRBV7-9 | TGTGCCAGCAGCTTCAGGGGGCGAGTCACTGAAGCTTTCTTT | CASSFRGRVTEAFF
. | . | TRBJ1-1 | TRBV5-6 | TGTGCCAGCAGTACGATTATGAACACTGAAGCTTTCTTT | CASSTIMNTEAFF
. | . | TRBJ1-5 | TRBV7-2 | TGTGCCAGCAGCTTAGGCAGGGGATCGCCCCAGCATTTT | CASSLGRGSPQHF
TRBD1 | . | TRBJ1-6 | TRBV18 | TGTGCCAGCTCTCTGACACCGGGACAGGGATATTCACCCCTCCACTTT | CASSLTPGQGYSPLHF
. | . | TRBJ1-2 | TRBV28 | TGTGCCAGCAGTTTCTCCCCGGGGGTATGGTATGGCTACACCTTC | CASSFSPGVWYGYTF
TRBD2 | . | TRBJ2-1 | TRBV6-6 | TGTGCCAGCAGCCTCTCGGGGGGAGGAGAGCAGTTCTTC | CASSLSGGGEQFF
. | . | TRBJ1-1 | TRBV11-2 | TGTGCCAGCAGCCCAATCGACAGGTTGAACACTGAAGCTTTCTTT | CASSPIDRLNTEAFF
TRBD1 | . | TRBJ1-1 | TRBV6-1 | TGTGCCAGCAGTGAAGATAATCTACGGAGACAGGGAGCTCGAGCTTTCTTT | CASSEDNLRRQGARAFF
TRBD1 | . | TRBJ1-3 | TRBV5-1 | TGCGCCAGCAGCCCGGGACAGAATAGAAACACCATATATTTT | CASSPGQNRNTIYF
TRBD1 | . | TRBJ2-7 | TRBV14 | TGTGCCAGCAGCCAAGTGTTTCAGGTCAAGACAGGGGTCCATTACGAGCAGTACTTC | CASSQVFQVKTGVHYEQYF
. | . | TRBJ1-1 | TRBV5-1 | TGCGCCAGCAGCCTCCTGGGGACGCTCAACACTGAAGCTTTCTTT | CASSLLGTLNTEAFF
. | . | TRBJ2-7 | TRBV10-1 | TGCGCCAGCAGTGAGGGACCGCTAGACTCCTACGAGCAGTACTTC | CASSEGPLDSYEQYF
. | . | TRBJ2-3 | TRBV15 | TGTGCCACCAGCAGAGATGGCCCCGGGGATACGCAGTATTTT | CATSRDGPGDTQYF
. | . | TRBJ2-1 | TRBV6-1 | TGTGCCAGCAGTGAAGGGCGGAGCGCCAGCTCCTACAATGAGCAGTTCTTC | CASSEGRSASSYNEQFF
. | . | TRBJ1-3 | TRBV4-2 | TGTGCCAGCAGCCAAGGCTCCTATGGAAACACCATATATTTT | CASSQGSYGNTIYF
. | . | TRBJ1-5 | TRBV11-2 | TGTGCCAGCAGCCTCGACAGAAATCAGCCCCAGCATTTT | CASSLDRNQPQHF
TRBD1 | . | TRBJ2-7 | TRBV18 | TGTGCCAGCTCACGGGACAGAAACTACGAGCAGTACTTC | CASSRDRNYEQYF
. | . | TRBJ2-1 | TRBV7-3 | TGTGCCAGCAGCGTAGGGGGGGCCGCTGAGCAGTTCTTC | CASSVGGAAEQFF
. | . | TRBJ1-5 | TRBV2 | TGTGCCAGCAGCCCGGAGGTTGGCAATCAGCCCCAGCATTTT | CASSPEVGNQPQHF
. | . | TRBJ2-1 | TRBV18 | TGTGCCAGCTCACCTTATCTAGCGGGACAGGCGGACAATGAGCAGTTCTTC | CASSPYLAGQADNEQFF
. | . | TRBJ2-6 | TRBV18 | TGTGCCAGCTCACCGGCCGGACAGTACGCCTCTGGGGCCAACGTCCTGACTTTC | CASSPAGQYASGANVLTF
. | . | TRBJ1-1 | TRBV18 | TGTGCCAGCTCACCGGGGAAGGGGTCAGGGACTGAAGCTTTCTTT | CASSPGKGSGTEAFF
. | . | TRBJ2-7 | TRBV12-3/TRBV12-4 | TGTGCCAGCAGTTTACTCAGCTACGAGCAGTACTTC | CASSLLSYEQYF
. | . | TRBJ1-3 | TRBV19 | TGTGCCAGTTCGACTAGGGGAAACACCATATATTTT | CASSTRGNTIYF
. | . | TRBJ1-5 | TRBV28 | TGTGCCAGCACCATAGGGGGAGCGAGCGGCAGTCAGCCCCAGCATTTT | CASTIGGASGSQPQHF
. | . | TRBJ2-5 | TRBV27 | TGTGCCAGCAGCTCACTCCGGGACCAAGAGACCCAGTACTTC | CASSSLRDQETQYF
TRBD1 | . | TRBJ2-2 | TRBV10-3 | TGTGCCATCAGTGGGACAGGAGGCACCGGGGAGCTGTTTTTT | CAISGTGGTGELFF
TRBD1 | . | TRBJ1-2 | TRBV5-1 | TGCGCCAGCAGCTTGGGGGACAGGTTGGAAAGAGGCTACACCTTC | CASSLGDRLERGYTF
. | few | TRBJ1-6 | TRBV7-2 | TGTGCCAGCAGCTTAAGGAGAGGGGGTGATTCACCCCTCCACTTT | CASSLRRGGDSPLHF
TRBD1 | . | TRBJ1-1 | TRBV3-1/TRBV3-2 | TGTGCCAGCAGCTCGCGGGACAGGAACACTGAAGCTTTCTTT | CASSSRDRNTEAFF
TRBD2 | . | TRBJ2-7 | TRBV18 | TGTGCCAGCTCAGAACTAGCGGGGTCGACCTACGAGCAGTACTTC | CASSELAGSTYEQYF
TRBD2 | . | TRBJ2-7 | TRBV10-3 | TGTGCCTCATCAGTGAACAACATAGCGGGAGGGTTCGAGCAGTACTTC | CASSVNNIAGGFEQYF
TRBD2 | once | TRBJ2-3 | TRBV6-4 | TGTGCCAGCAGTGACTCCTGGACTAGCGAGTCAGATACGCAGTATTTT | CASSDSWTSESDTQYF